The 27 T cell receptor beta chains given below trace back to one sample, sequenced in a study of cytomegalovirus exposure and HLA in healthy donors. Amplification used 60 Vbeta primers and 13 Jbeta primers. The protocol was immunoSEQ multiplex PCR, while the TCRdb copy is restricted to in-frame clones and leaves out a portion. The sample contains more than 90,000 clones, under 90% of which appear only once. The sequenced sample consisted of PBMCs. The origin of the receptors is a woman in her 70s in good health and CMV-seropositive.

This chain links TRBV27 with TRBJ1-2; TRBD1 is a possible D gene (5 bases). V was cut by 5 bases and J by 4 bases, with 14 bases left in between. The CDR3 is made up of 14 amino acids. Germline CDR1 and CDR2: MNHEY and SMNVEV (reference sequence). The CDR3 reads CASSLSPGFYGYTF. CDR3 sequence (DNA): TGTGCCAGCAGTCTAAGCCCAGGGTTCTATGGCTACACCTTC.

DNA for the CDR3: TGTGCCAGCAGCAGGACAGGATCCATGAACACTGAAGCTTTCTTT. It specifies CASSRTGSMNTEAFF. V gene TRBV14 combines with J gene TRBJ1-1; 7 bases fit TRBD1. Germline trimming cut 5 bases from V and 0 bases from J; bases unmatched to any gene: 6. This CDR3 comprises 15 residues. Germline V gene lookup returns CDR1 SGHDN and CDR2 FVKESK.

The V gene is TRBV18, the J gene TRBJ2-7; TRBD1 matches 10 bases. CDR1 is KGHSH and CDR2 is LQKENI in the germline V gene. The CDR3 is 15 residues long. With 3 bases clipped from V and 5 bases from J, the junction kept 7 bases outside the gene matches. The DNA of the CDR3 is TGTGCCAGCTCACCTCCGGGACAGGGGTTCAACGAGCAGTACTTC. Translated: CASSPPGQGFNEQYF.

This clone has more than one count but fewer than ten. Other DNA sequences in the same sample also yield this CDR3. The chain combines TRBV7-3 with TRBJ1-1, with D possibly being TRBD1 (5 bases). The germline gives CDR1 SGHTA, CDR2 FQGTGA. Deletions cut 1 base from V and 3 bases from J, with 6 bases between. CDR3 size: 13 residues. In DNA form, the CDR3 reads TGTGCCAGCAGCTTAAGGGGGGACACTGAAGCTTTCTTT. It yields the protein CASSLRGDTEAFF.

The chain couples TRBV25-1 to TRBJ2-5; TRBD1 aligns across 7 bases. The CDR3 is 16 residues long. From germline, CDR1 is MGHDK and CDR2 SYGVNS. Germline trimming cut 4 bases from V and 0 bases from J; bases unmatched to any gene: 8. The DNA of the CDR3 is TGTGCCAGCAGTGTATTGGACAGGCCGTACCAAGAGACCCAGTACTTC. Its translation: CASSVLDRPYQETQYF.

The chain couples TRBV2 to TRBJ1-2, with unresolved D. Trimming pared 6 bases from V and 6 bases from J, leaving 14 bases between. The CDR3 is 13 amino acids. Germline V gene sequence: CDR1 SNHLY, CDR2 FYNNEI. The CDR3 region has the DNA TGTGCCAGCAGCAAGAGCAGGAGGGATGGCTACACCTTC. Amino acid sequence: CASSKSRRDGYTF.

The count of this clone is one. The CDR3: CASSVGGGVLYEQYF. The CDR3, as DNA: TGTGCCAGCAGCGTGGGAGGGGGAGTCCTGTACGAGCAGTACTTC. The rearrangement links TRBV11-3 to TRBJ2-7; a weak D match, TRBD2 (7 bases). Trimming took 5 bases from V and 4 from J, leaving 18 bases between them. This CDR3 region has 15 residues. Germline lookup yields CDR1 SGHNT and CDR2 YENEEA.

V gene TRBV28 combines with J gene TRBJ1-1, with 7 nucleotides matching TRBD1. The CDR3 extends over 13 amino acids. The J segment lost 6 bases and the V segment lost 5 bases, leaving 6 bases of the junction unmatched. Per germline, CDR1 MDHEN and CDR2 SYDVKM. As DNA, the CDR3 is TGTGCCAGCAGTGTCTCACAGGGGCCTGAAGCTTTCTTT. Protein sequence: CASSVSQGPEAFF. Filled out from reference TRBV28 and TRBJ1-1, the complete variable domain reads DVKVTQSSRYLVKRTGEKVFLECVQDMDHENMFWYRQDPGLGLRLIYFSYDVKMKEKGDIPEGYSVSREKKERFSLILESASTNQTSMYLCASSVSQGPEAFFGQGTRLTVV.

This rearrangement joins TRBV28 to TRBJ2-5, with D possibly being TRBD2 (5 bases). Trimming cost V 5 bases and J 3 bases, with 16 bases left between them. The CDR3 has 15 residues. Germline V gives CDR1 MDHEN, CDR2 SYDVKM. In DNA form, the CDR3 reads TGTGCCAGCAGTCCCTTAAGACTCGGGAAAGAGACCCAGTACTTC. This translates into CASSPLRLGKETQYF. Full variable domain (missing parts from reference TRBV28 and TRBJ2-5): DVKVTQSSRYLVKRTGEKVFLECVQDMDHENMFWYRQDPGLGLRLIYFSYDVKMKEKGDIPEGYSVSREKKERFSLILESASTNQTSMYLCASSPLRLGKETQYFGPGTRLLVL.

The chain links TRBV11-2 to TRBJ1-2, with 7 bases matching TRBD1. Per the germline V gene, CDR1 is SGHAT and CDR2 is FQNNGV. V was pared by 3 bases and J by 4 bases, with 2 bases of the junction left unmatched. There are 13 residues in the CDR3. This chain's CDR3 is CASSLGQRYGYTF. The CDR3 DNA is TGTGCCAGCAGCTTGGGACAGCGCTATGGCTACACCTTC.

The rearrangement links TRBV7-2 to TRBJ2-7; the match to TRBD2 covers 10 bases. Per the germline V gene, CDR1 is SGHTA and CDR2 is FQGNSA. This CDR3 has 17 residues. Trimming at V came to 5 bases and at J to 7 bases, leaving 17 bases not matched to a gene. As DNA, the CDR3 is TGTGCCAGCAGCGACCCCCCTCTAGCGGGAGCAACGAGGGAGCAGTACTTC. It yields the protein CASSDPPLAGATREQYF.

The chain is built from TRBV18 and TRBJ2-2; D possibly corresponds to TRBD1 (5 bases). Trimming left V 3 bases short and J 1 base short, with 12 bases between. CDR3 length: 16 residues. Germline CDR1 and CDR2: KGHSH and LQKENI. CDR3 sequence reads: CASSPWKQVNTGELFF. CDR3 DNA sequence: TGTGCCAGCTCACCGTGGAAACAGGTGAACACCGGGGAGCTGTTTTTT.

The V gene is TRBV30, the J gene TRBJ2-3; D possibly corresponds to TRBD2 (5 bases). Trimming pared 2 bases from V and 6 bases from J, leaving 12 bases between. This CDR3 contains 13 residues. Germline V gives CDR1 GTSNPN, CDR2 SVGIG (reference sequence). The DNA for the CDR3 is TGTGCCTGGAGTCCCGGGATGGGTGATACGCAGTATTTT. Translated, it gives CAWSPGMGDTQYF.

The chain links TRBV14 to TRBJ1-1; D gene unclear. The CDR3 covers 15 residues. V was cut by 8 bases and J by 0 bases, with 16 bases left in between. Germline CDR1 SGHDN, CDR2 FVKESK. CDR3 sequence: CASDLQREVNTEAFF. The CDR3 nucleotides read TGTGCCAGCGACCTACAAAGGGAGGTGAACACTGAAGCTTTCTTT.

The rearrangement uses TRBV7-2 and TRBJ2-5, with 8 bases matching TRBD2. TRBJ2-7 explains the end of the DNA better; the J call may be wrong. The CDR3 consists of 14 residues. The germline V gene encodes CDR1 SGHTA and CDR2 FQGNSA. The CDR3 nucleotides are TGTGCCAGCAGACCAAGCGGGAGAGACTACGAGCAGTACTTC. It codes for CASRPSGRDYEQYF.

This clone has just a few counts. V is TRBV5-1 and J is TRBJ2-1; D may be TRBD1 (5 bases). Trimming removed 1 base at V and 0 bases at J, with 8 bases between. Germline V gene data show CDR1 as SGHRS and CDR2 as YFSETQ. The CDR3 has 15 residues. The CDR3 protein is CASSLWGGSYNEQFF. The CDR3 DNA sequence: TGCGCCAGCAGCTTGTGGGGCGGCTCCTACAATGAGCAGTTCTTC.

The genes are TRBV15 and TRBJ2-5, with D possibly matching TRBD1 (6 bases). The closer fit of TRBJ2-7 to the DNA end suggests the J call may be wrong. Looked up from germline, CDR1 is LNHNV and CDR2 is YYDKDF (reference sequence). CDR3 length: 14 residues. The CDR3 spells CATSRVLQGYEQYF. The CDR3, as DNA: TGTGCCACCAGCAGAGTCCTACAGGGTTACGAGCAGTACTTC.

This chain uses TRBV19 with TRBJ1-5; TRBD1 agrees at 9 bases. The V segment lost 1 base and the J segment 5 bases; nucleotides outside the gene matches: 0. The CDR3 loop spans 14 amino acids. Germline V CDR1 and CDR2: LNHDA, SQIVND (reference sequence). The CDR3 loop is CASSIGTGDQPQHF. The CDR3 DNA reads TGTGCCAGTAGTATAGGGACAGGGGATCAGCCCCAGCATTTT.

This clone was observed a single time. J is TRBJ1-5 and V is TRBV2, with a weak D call TRBD1 (5 bases). V lost 8 bases and J 1 base, leaving 15 bases between the germline ends. This CDR3 has 15 amino acids. Per the germline V gene, CDR1 is SNHLY and CDR2 is FYNNEI. The CDR3 DNA sequence: TGTGCCAGCCTGTGGGGCGGGGGGAGCAATCAGCCCCAGCATTTT. Translated, it gives CASLWGGGSNQPQHF.

The V call is TRBV5-6, the J call TRBJ2-3; 7 nucleotides align to TRBD2. V gave up 2 bases and J gave up 3 bases; unmatched junction bases: 6. The CDR3 has 15 residues. Germline CDR1 and CDR2: SGHDT and YYEEEE. This chain's CDR3 is CASSFFWGGTDTQYF. CDR3 coding DNA: TGTGCCAGCAGCTTTTTCTGGGGGGGGACAGATACGCAGTATTTT.

This clone has more than one count but fewer than ten. The CDR3 sequence: CASSSHRGQETQYF. DNA of the CDR3: TGTGCCAGCAGTTCACACAGGGGTCAAGAGACCCAGTACTTC. This chain connects TRBV7-6 to TRBJ2-5, with 7 positions matching TRBD1. The CDR3 is 14 amino acids. Germline V gives CDR1 SGHVS, CDR2 FNYEAQ. V trimming: 6 bases; J trimming: 2 bases; junction bases outside the gene matches: 6. Supplemented by reference TRBV7-6 and TRBJ2-5, the full variable domain reads GAGVSQSPRYKVTKRGQDVALRCDPISGHVSLYWYRQALGQGPEFLTYFNYEAQQDKSGLPNDRFSAERPEGSISTLTIQRTEQRDSAMYRCASSSHRGQETQYFGPGTRLLVL.

This rearrangement joins TRBV20-1 to TRBJ2-5, with D unresolved. The CDR3 runs to 10 residues. Germline V gene lookup returns CDR1 DFQATT and CDR2 SNEGSKA (reference sequence). V lost 3 bases and J 11 bases, leaving 10 bases between the germline ends. The CDR3 spells CSASLALQYF. The CDR3 DNA sequence: TGCAGTGCTAGTCTGGCCTTGCAGTACTTC.

The rearrangement joins TRBV5-6 to TRBJ1-2, with D possibly matching TRBD1 (5 bases). CDR1 SGHDT and CDR2 YYEEEE come from the germline V gene. CDR3 length equals 12 residues. The V gene lost 3 bases and the J gene lost 8 bases, with 11 bases spanning the gap. In DNA, the CDR3 is TGTGCCAGCAGCTCTTCAGGGTACGGCTACACCTTC. Its translation: CASSSSGYGYTF.

V usage is TRBV5-6 and J usage is TRBJ2-1; 12 bases fit TRBD2. Germline CDR1 is SGHDT and CDR2 is YYEEEE. This CDR3 has 15 amino acids. The V and J ends lost 5 bases and 7 bases, in that order; junction bases with no gene match: 7. CDR3: CASSQGTSGLNEQFF. The CDR3 bases are TGTGCCAGCAGTCAAGGGACTAGCGGGTTGAATGAGCAGTTCTTC. Complete variable domain (other parts from reference TRBV5-6 and TRBJ2-1): DAGVTQSPTHLIKTRGQQVTLRCSPKSGHDTVSWYQQALGQGPQFIFQYYEEEERQRGNFPDRFSGHQFPNYSSELNVNALLLGDSALYLCASSQGTSGLNEQFFGPGTRLTVL.

This clone was observed a handful of times. The chain has TRBV6-1 and TRBJ2-5, with 7 bases fitting TRBD2. The length of the CDR3 is 14 residues. The trim removed 2 bases at V and 4 bases at J, leaving 4 bases unmatched. Per the germline V gene, CDR1 is MNHNS and CDR2 is SASEGT. CDR3 DNA: TGTGCCAGCAGTGAAAGCGGCGGGAGAGAGACCCAGTACTTC. Protein product: CASSESGGRETQYF.

V and J are TRBV7-2 and TRBJ2-1, with 9 bases that match TRBD2. With V trimmed by 1 base and J by 12 bases, 13 bases remained unmatched. Per germline, CDR1 SGHTA and CDR2 FQGNSA. This CDR3 is built from 16 residues. This CDR3 is CASSLVGTSGPPGQFF. The CDR3 DNA sequence: TGTGCCAGCAGCTTAGTGGGAACTAGCGGGCCTCCGGGGCAGTTCTTC. The full variable domain, in which reference TRBV7-2 and TRBJ2-1 provide the parts outside the CDR3, is GAGVSQSPSNKVTEKGKDVELRCDPISGHTALYWYRQSLGQGLEFLIYFQGNSAPDKSGLPSDRFSAERTGGSVSTLTIQRTQQEDSAVYLCASSLVGTSGPPGQFFGPGTRLTVL.

The chain combines TRBV4-2 with TRBJ1-5; 8 bases line up with TRBD1. V was clipped by 1 base and J by 1 base; unmatched bases: 3. The CDR3 sequence is 16 residues long. Germline assignment: CDR1 LGHNA and CDR2 YNFKEQ. The CDR3, as DNA: TGTGCCAGCAGCCAAGTGTCAGGGGGCAGCAATCAGCCCCAGCATTTT. It is translated as CASSQVSGGSNQPQHF.